The 17 T cell receptor beta chains in this list originate from one sample, sequenced in a study of CD8+CD57+ T cells in acquired aplastic anemia. Genomic DNA, serving as template, underwent TCR beta VDJ and CDR3 profiling. TCRdb used MiXCR to reprocess the reads, holding one entry per CDR3 protein. The sample lists roughly 180,000 distinct CDR3 sequences, 40% to 55% occurring once. The sequenced material came from sorted CD4+, CD8+, or CD8+CD57+ T cells (not recorded which) from PBMCs. Receptors originate from a human donor in good health.

V and J are TRBV19 and TRBJ2-7, with D possibly being TRBD1 (6 bases). The V and J ends lost 3 bases and 2 bases respectively, with 11 bases between them. CDR1 LNHDA and CDR2 SQIVND come from the germline V gene (reference sequence). The CDR3 sequence is 14 residues long. CDR3 sequence: CASSITGNPYEQYF. The CDR3, as DNA: TGTGCCAGTAGTATCACAGGGAATCCCTACGAGCAGTACTTC. Based on the CDR3 plus reference TRBV19 and TRBJ2-7, the full variable domain is DGGITQSPKYLFRKEGQNVTLSCEQNLNHDAMYWYRQDPGQGLRLIYYSQIVNDFQKGDIAEGYSVSREKKESFPLTVTSAQKNPTAFYLCASSITGNPYEQYFGPGTRLTVT.

This clonotype was picked up many times. DNA for the CDR3: TGCAGCGTTGAAGCTAGCGGGAGGGCCAGGGAGCAGTTCTTC. This codes for CSVEASGRAREQFF. The chain links TRBV29-1 to TRBJ2-1; the match to TRBD2 covers 12 bases. With V trimmed by 1 base and J by 10 bases, 5 bases remained unmatched. The CDR3 length is 14 residues. Germline assignment: CDR1 SQVTM and CDR2 ANQGSEA.

This clonotype was seen repeatedly, ten times or more. The J gene is TRBJ1-2, the V gene TRBV19; the match to TRBD1 covers 9 bases. V lost 3 bases to trimming and J lost 8 bases; unmatched junction nucleotides: 10. CDR1 is LNHDA, CDR2 SQIVND, per germline (reference sequence). The CDR3 is made up of 15 amino acids. In DNA form, the CDR3 reads TGTGCCAGTAGTATTTGGAGGACAGGGGCGTGGGGCTACACCTTC. Translation: CASSIWRTGAWGYTF.

The table lists this clonotype with many counts. V usage is TRBV5-4 and J usage is TRBJ2-5, with D possibly being TRBD1 (6 bases). The CDR3 is 15 residues long. Deletions cut 0 bases from V and 4 bases from J, with 13 bases between. The germline CDR1 and CDR2 sequences are SGHNT and YYREEE (reference sequence). The CDR3 reads CASSLAGTKLETQYF. CDR3 DNA: TGTGCCAGCAGCTTGGCCGGGACAAAGTTAGAGACCCAGTACTTC.

J is TRBJ2-3 and V is TRBV2; D might be TRBD1 (5 bases). This CDR3 is 17 amino acids long. Germline V CDR1 and CDR2: SNHLY, FYNNEI. Trimming took 2 bases from V and 2 from J, leaving 17 bases between them. CDR3 sequence: CASSERGQGALTDTQYF. CDR3 sequence (DNA): TGTGCCAGCAGTGAAAGGGGCCAGGGCGCCCTCACAGATACGCAGTATTTT.

This clonotype was detected many times. The chain uses TRBV7-3 and TRBJ2-3, with D possibly TRBD1 on 5 matching bases. Germline CDR1 is SGHTA and CDR2 is FQGTGA. Trimming took off 1 base at V and 0 bases at J, with 8 bases between the two ends. CDR3 length: 15 amino acids. This chain's CDR3 is CASSLRAGSTDTQYF. CDR3 bases: TGTGCCAGCAGCTTAAGGGCAGGGAGCACAGATACGCAGTATTTT.

This clonotype was found many times. The chain recombines TRBV5-6 with TRBJ2-5, with TRBD2 as a possible D gene (5 bases). Germline loops: CDR1 SGHDT, CDR2 YYEEEE. V was clipped by 7 bases and J by 5 bases, with 21 bases between them. This CDR3 is 15 amino acids long. The CDR3 protein is CASRPSYGIAETQYF. The CDR3 DNA reads as TGTGCCAGCCGCCCGTCGTACGGGATCGCCGAGACCCAGTACTTC.

This clonotype was counted ten times or more. The genes are TRBV29-1 and TRBJ2-5; D is perhaps TRBD2 (5 bases). Trimming cost V 1 base and J 1 base, with 7 bases left between them. The CDR3 loop spans 13 amino acids. Germline CDR1 and CDR2: SQVTM and ANQGSEA. This CDR3 is CSVEGETQETQYF. CDR3 nucleotide sequence: TGCAGCGTTGAAGGGGAGACCCAAGAGACCCAGTACTTC.

This sequence joins TRBV7-9 and TRBJ1-1; 10 bases agree with TRBD1. From germline, CDR1 is SEHNR and CDR2 FQNEAQ (reference sequence). This CDR3 contains 14 residues. With 6 bases clipped from V and 6 bases from J, the junction kept 7 bases outside the gene matches. The CDR3 coding sequence is TGTGCCAGCAGTTCGGGACAGGGGAGGTCTGAAGCTTTCTTT. Its protein product is CASSSGQGRSEAFF. The full variable domain, completed using reference TRBV7-9 and TRBJ1-1, is DTGVSQNPRHKITKRGQNVTFRCDPISEHNRLYWYRQTLGQGPEFLTYFQNEAQLEKSRLLSDRFSAERPKGSFSTLEIQRTEQGDSAMYLCASSSGQGRSEAFFGQGTRLTVV.

Notes on this clonotype: A much more abundant neighbour one base away suggests this may be a read error. The rearrangement uses TRBV5-1 and TRBJ1-6; a possible D gene is TRBD1 (5 bases). CDR1 is SGHRS and CDR2 is YFSETQ in the germline V gene. The CDR3 runs 16 residues. CDR3 nucleotides: TGCGCCAGCAGCTTGGCGGGTTGGGGCTATAATTCACCCCCCCACTTT. Translating gives CASSLAGWGYNSPPHF.

In this sample, this clonotype turned up many times. This chain connects TRBV12-5 to TRBJ1-1; D may be TRBD1 (5 bases). Germline CDR1 and CDR2: LGHNT and FRNRAP. The V and J ends lost 2 bases and 1 base respectively, with 11 bases between them. The CDR3 sequence is 15 residues long. Written as DNA, the CDR3 is TGTGCTAGTGGTTTGTTCCGGGGACCGAACACTGAAGCTTTCTTT. Protein product: CASGLFRGPNTEAFF.

This clonotype was counted only a few times. This sequence joins TRBV6-1 and TRBJ2-7; no definite D call. The length of the CDR3 is 15 residues. The V and J ends lost 5 bases and 0 bases respectively, with 14 bases between them. Per germline, CDR1 MNHNS and CDR2 SASEGT. CDR3 loop: CASSPPGPSSYEQYF. In DNA form, the CDR3 reads TGTGCCAGCAGTCCTCCTGGGCCCTCCTCCTACGAGCAGTACTTC.

This clonotype was counted ten times or more. The rearrangement links TRBV5-4 to TRBJ2-7; TRBD2 aligns across 13 bases. With 4 bases clipped from V and 3 bases from J, the junction kept 4 bases outside the gene matches. CDR3 length: 15 amino acids. CDR1 is SGHNT, CDR2 YYREEE, per germline (reference sequence). This chain's CDR3 is CASSGGLAGYYEQYF. DNA of the CDR3: TGTGCCAGCAGCGGGGGACTAGCGGGATACTACGAGCAGTACTTC.

This clonotype was counted ten times or more. The chain couples TRBV20-1 to TRBJ1-6; 7 bases agree with TRBD1. CDR3 length equals 17 residues. V lost 6 bases, J lost 2 bases, and 13 bases stayed unmatched. Germline CDR1 DFQATT, CDR2 SNEGSKA (reference sequence). The CDR3 DNA sequence: TGCAGTGCCGCCAGCACCGAAAGGGGGCCCTATAATTCACCCCTCCACTTT. Its translation is CSAASTERGPYNSPLHF.

The genes are TRBV27 and TRBJ1-1; tentatively, D is TRBD1 (6 bases). The CDR3 loop spans 16 amino acids. With 2 bases removed from V and 1 base from J, the gap between germline ends came to 14 bases. CDR1 and CDR2 (germline): MNHEY, SMNVEV (reference sequence). In nucleotides, the CDR3 is TGTGCCAGCAGTTTAAGGCTGGGACAACAGAACACTGAAGCTTTCTTT. It translates to CASSLRLGQQNTEAFF.

As concerns this clonotype: Compared with germline, one end of the junction differs, possibly owing to a read error. The chain carries TRBV29-1 and TRBJ1-1; 8 bases agree with TRBD1. In germline, CDR1 is SQVTM, CDR2 ANQGSEA. CDR3 length equals 13 residues. The CDR3 coding sequence is TGCAGCGTCAAAGGACAGGGAAACACTGGAGCTTTCTTT. Amino acid sequence: CSVKGQGNTGAFF.

V is TRBV20-1 and J is TRBJ2-1, with D perhaps matching TRBD2 (6 bases). Germline V gives CDR1 DFQATT, CDR2 SNEGSKA (reference sequence). The CDR3 contains 12 residues. V shed 5 bases and J shed 8 bases, with 13 bases lying between them. CDR3 loop: CSAGRDPYEQFF. The CDR3 bases are TGCAGTGCTGGGCGGGACCCTTATGAGCAGTTCTTC.